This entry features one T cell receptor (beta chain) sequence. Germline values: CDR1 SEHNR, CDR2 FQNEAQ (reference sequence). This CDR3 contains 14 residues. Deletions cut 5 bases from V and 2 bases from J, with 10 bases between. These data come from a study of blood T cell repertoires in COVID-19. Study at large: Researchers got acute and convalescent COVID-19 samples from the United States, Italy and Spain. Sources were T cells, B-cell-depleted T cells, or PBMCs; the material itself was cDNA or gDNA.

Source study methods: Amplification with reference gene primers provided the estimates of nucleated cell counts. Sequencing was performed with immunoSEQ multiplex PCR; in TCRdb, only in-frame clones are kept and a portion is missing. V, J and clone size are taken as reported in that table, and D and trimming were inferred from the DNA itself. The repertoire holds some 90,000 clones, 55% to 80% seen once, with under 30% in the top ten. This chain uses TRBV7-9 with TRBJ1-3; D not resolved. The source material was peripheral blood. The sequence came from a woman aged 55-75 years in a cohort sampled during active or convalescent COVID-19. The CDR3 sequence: CASSQAGTGNTIYF. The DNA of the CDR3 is TGTGCCAGCAGCCAGGCGGGGACTGGAAACACCATATATTTT.